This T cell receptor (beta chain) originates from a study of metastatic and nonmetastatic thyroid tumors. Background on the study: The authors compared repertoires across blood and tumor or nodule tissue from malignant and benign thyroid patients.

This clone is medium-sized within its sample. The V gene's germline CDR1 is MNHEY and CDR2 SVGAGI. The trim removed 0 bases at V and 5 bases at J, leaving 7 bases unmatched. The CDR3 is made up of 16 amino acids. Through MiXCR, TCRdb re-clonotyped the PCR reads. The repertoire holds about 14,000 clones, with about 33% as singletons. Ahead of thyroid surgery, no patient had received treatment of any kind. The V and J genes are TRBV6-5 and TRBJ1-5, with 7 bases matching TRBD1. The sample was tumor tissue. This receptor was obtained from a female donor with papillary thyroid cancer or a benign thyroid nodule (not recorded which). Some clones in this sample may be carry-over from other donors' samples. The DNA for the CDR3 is TGTGCCAGCAGTTACTCTTGGAGCCAGGGGGATCAGCCCCAGCATTTT. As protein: CASSYSWSQGDQPQHF.